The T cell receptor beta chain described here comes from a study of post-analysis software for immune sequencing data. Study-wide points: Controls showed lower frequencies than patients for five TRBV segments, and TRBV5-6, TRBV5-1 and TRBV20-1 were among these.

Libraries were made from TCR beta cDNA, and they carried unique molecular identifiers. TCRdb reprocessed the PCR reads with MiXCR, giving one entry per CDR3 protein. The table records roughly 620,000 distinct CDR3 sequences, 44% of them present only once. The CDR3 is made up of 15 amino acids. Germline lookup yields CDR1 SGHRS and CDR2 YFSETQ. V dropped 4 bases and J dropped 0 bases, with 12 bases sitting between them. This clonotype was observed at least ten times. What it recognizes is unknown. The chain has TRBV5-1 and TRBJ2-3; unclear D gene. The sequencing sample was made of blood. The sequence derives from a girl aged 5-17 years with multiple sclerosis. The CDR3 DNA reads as TGCGCCAGCAGCATTGGACCTTCTAGCACAGATACGCAGTATTTT. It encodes CASSIGPSSTDTQYF.